A selection of T cell receptor beta chains follows, all from one sample in a study of T cell responses to AZD1222 COVID-19 vaccine. Profiling relied on immunoSEQ multiplex PCR, and the TCRdb table lists in-frame clones only, not all of them. In the table there are around 130,000 clones, 94% of which are singletons. The sequencing used peripheral blood, collected on day 0 of AZD1222 vaccination. Receptors were obtained from an adult in good health. The CDR3 runs from the conserved cysteine through the conserved F or W. The D gene is left open where the match is weak. The listing skips clone size in some rows; elsewhere it reads once, few, many or a size class.

d_call	v_call	clone_size	j_call	cdr3_aa	cdr3_nt
.	TRBV15	.	TRBJ2-5	CATSSTRLTRAETQYF	TGTGCCACCAGTTCCACCCGCCTGACTCGGGCAGAGACCCAGTACTTC
.	TRBV4-1	.	TRBJ1-1	CASSQDPMNTEAFF	TGCGCCAGCAGCCAAGATCCGATGAACACTGAAGCTTTCTTT
TRBD2	TRBV2	.	TRBJ2-1	CASSATSGSGHEQFF	TGTGCCAGCAGCGCCACTAGCGGGAGTGGGCATGAGCAGTTCTTC
.	TRBV2	.	TRBJ2-2	CASSEYTGAGTGELFF	TGTGCCAGCAGTGAATATACGGGAGCGGGCACCGGGGAGCTGTTTTTT
.	TRBV12-5	.	TRBJ2-7	CASGYTTGTQFSYEQYF	TGTGCTAGTGGATACACCACCGGGACACAGTTCTCCTACGAGCAGTACTTC
TRBD2	TRBV5-1	.	TRBJ2-2	CASSPWGLAGENTGELFF	TGCGCCAGCAGCCCGTGGGGACTAGCGGGAGAGAACACCGGGGAGCTGTTTTTT
.	TRBV28	.	TRBJ1-1	CASGRQPTEAFF	TGTGCCAGCGGTCGCCAGCCCACTGAAGCTTTCTTT
.	TRBV6-5	.	TRBJ2-1	CASCLTRGGEQFF	TGTGCCAGCTGCCTCACGAGGGGTGGTGAGCAGTTCTTC
.	TRBV7-9	.	TRBJ1-2	CASSLGQGGIEANYGYTF	TGTGCCAGCAGCTTAGGCCAAGGGGGGATAGAAGCTAACTATGGCTACACCTTC
.	TRBV2	.	TRBJ1-5	CASSEVLGGNQPQHF	TGTGCCAGCAGTGAGGTACTGGGCGGCAATCAGCCCCAGCATTTT
.	TRBV4-3	.	TRBJ2-1	CASSQESEGVGPADEQFF	TGCGCCAGCAGCCAAGAATCGGAGGGAGTGGGCCCCGCGGATGAGCAGTTCTTC
.	TRBV7-6	.	TRBJ1-6	CASSLDSGAYNSPLHF	TGTGCCAGCAGCTTGGACAGCGGGGCCTATAATTCACCCCTCCACTTT
TRBD1	TRBV5-8	.	TRBJ1-5	CASSFTGTGNQPQHF	TGTGCCAGCAGTTTCACCGGGACAGGGAATCAGCCCCAGCATTTT
.	TRBV18	.	TRBJ1-1	CASSPIPEVGNTEAFF	TGTGCCAGCTCACCAATCCCTGAGGTGGGGAACACTGAAGCTTTCTTT
TRBD2	TRBV7-9	.	TRBJ2-1	CASSVTSGNNEQFF	TGTGCCAGCAGCGTGACTAGCGGGAACAATGAGCAGTTCTTC
TRBD2	TRBV19	.	TRBJ2-1	CASTTKRGSYNEQFF	TGTGCCAGTACCACCAAGCGGGGATCCTACAATGAGCAGTTCTTC
.	TRBV18	.	TRBJ2-1	CASSPQGGTGFEQFF	TGTGCCAGCTCACCACAAGGCGGGACGGGGTTTGAGCAGTTCTTC
TRBD2	TRBV19	few	TRBJ2-1	CASSIGTSGSNEQFF	TGTGCCAGTAGTATAGGGACTAGCGGGAGCAATGAGCAGTTCTTC
.	TRBV7-6	.	TRBJ2-1	CASGVYNEQFF	TGTGCCAGCGGAGTTTACAATGAGCAGTTCTTC
.	TRBV5-1	.	TRBJ2-2	CASSLSGARDTGELFF	TGCGCCAGCAGCTTGTCCGGGGCACGGGACACCGGGGAGCTGTTTTTT
.	TRBV28	.	TRBJ1-2	CASILGGAGRYGYTF	TGTGCCAGCATCTTGGGAGGGGCGGGTCGCTATGGCTACACCTTC
.	TRBV5-4	.	TRBJ2-7	CASTLDREWAYEQYF	TGTGCCAGCACCCTAGATCGGGAATGGGCCTACGAGCAGTACTTC
.	TRBV9	.	TRBJ2-3	CASSVETGTDTQYF	TGTGCCAGCAGCGTAGAGACAGGCACAGATACGCAGTATTTT
TRBD1	TRBV27	.	TRBJ1-2	CASSFSGGGYGYTF	TGTGCCAGCAGTTTTTCAGGGGGCGGTTATGGCTACACCTTC
.	TRBV11-2	.	TRBJ2-3	CASSPERTGYTGADTQYF	TGTGCCAGCAGCCCCGAAAGAACGGGATACACCGGGGCAGATACGCAGTATTTT
.	TRBV9	.	TRBJ1-2	CASSSRLGVEGYTF	TGTGCCAGCAGCAGTAGATTGGGGGTTGAGGGCTACACCTTC
TRBD1	TRBV7-9	.	TRBJ1-1	CASRRGEQGEAEAFF	TGTGCCAGCAGACGCGGGGAACAGGGGGAGGCTGAAGCTTTCTTT
.	TRBV7-9	.	TRBJ1-3	CASSLGGVHSGNTIYF	TGTGCCAGCAGCTTAGGGGGGGTGCACTCTGGAAACACCATATATTTT
.	TRBV2	.	TRBJ1-5	CASSASREQPQHF	TGTGCCAGCAGTGCAAGTAGGGAGCAGCCCCAGCATTTT
TRBD1	TRBV6-1	.	TRBJ1-4	CASSDRGLGKTNEKLFF	TGTGCCAGCAGTGACAGGGGGCTGGGTAAGACTAATGAAAAACTGTTTTTT
.	TRBV6-1	.	TRBJ1-5	CASSEAWGYQPQHF	TGTGCCAGCAGTGAAGCTTGGGGTTATCAGCCCCAGCATTTT
.	TRBV11-2	few	TRBJ1-1	CASSRNGGETEAFF	TGTGCCAGCAGCAGGAATGGGGGGGAGACTGAAGCTTTCTTT
TRBD2	TRBV6-7	.	TRBJ2-5	CASRGGSETQYF	TGTGCCAGCAGGGGCGGGAGCGAGACCCAGTACTTC
.	TRBV3-1/TRBV3-2	.	TRBJ2-2	CASSQARGPDGELFF	TGTGCCAGCAGCCAAGCCAGGGGACCTGACGGGGAGCTGTTTTTT
.	TRBV13	.	TRBJ1-3	CASGALRISGNTIYF	TGTGCCAGCGGCGCCCTGAGGATATCTGGAAACACCATATATTTT